This T cell receptor beta chain derives from a study of T cell repertoires in cytomegalovirus infection. Study context: CMV infection and matching HLA type were both indicated by public TCR beta signatures.

In its sample, this clonotype was seen a few times. Its specificity is unknown. Study-wide findings and caveats: HLA-C-restricted CMV clonotypes gave the most frequent clonotype in two of eight donors. Cumulative frequency of public TCR beta families picked out carriers of CMV plus the relevant HLA.

Germline trimming cut 3 bases from V and 4 bases from J; bases unmatched to any gene: 5. Germline values: CDR1 MDHEN, CDR2 SYDVKM. CDR3 length: 14 residues. MiXCR was run by TCRdb on the reads, yielding one entry per CDR3 protein. The table lists 200,000 to 250,000 distinct CDR3 sequences, under 8.5% of them singletons, with roughly 6% in the top ten. The V and J genes are TRBV28 and TRBJ1-1, with TRBD1 identical over 7 bases. The sequence derives from a human donor in good health (CMV status not recorded). Some clones in this sample may be carry-over from other donors' samples. The specimen sequenced was PBMCs. The CDR3 nucleotides are TGTGCCAGCAGTTTGACAGGGCAGGTCACTGAAGCTTTCTTT. Translating gives CASSLTGQVTEAFF.